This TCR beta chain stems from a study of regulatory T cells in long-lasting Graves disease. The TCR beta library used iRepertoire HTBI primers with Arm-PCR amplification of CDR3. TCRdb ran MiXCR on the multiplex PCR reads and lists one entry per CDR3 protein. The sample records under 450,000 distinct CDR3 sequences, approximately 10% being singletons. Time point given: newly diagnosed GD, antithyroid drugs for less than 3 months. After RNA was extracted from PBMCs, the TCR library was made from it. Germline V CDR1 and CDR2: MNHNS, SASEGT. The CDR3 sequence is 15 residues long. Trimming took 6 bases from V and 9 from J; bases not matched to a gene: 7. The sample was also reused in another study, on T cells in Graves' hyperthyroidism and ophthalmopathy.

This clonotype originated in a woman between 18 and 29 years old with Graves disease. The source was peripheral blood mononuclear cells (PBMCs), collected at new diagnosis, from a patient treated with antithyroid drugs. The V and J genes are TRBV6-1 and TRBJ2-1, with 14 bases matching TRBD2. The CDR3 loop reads CASSWTSGRQSEQFF. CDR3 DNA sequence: TGTGCCAGCAGCTGGACTAGCGGGAGGCAGAGTGAGCAGTTCTTC.